This T cell receptor (beta chain) originates from a study of T-cell memory formation after mild COVID-19. The study's findings and limits: There were some responding clones in pre-infection memory, which suggested that cross-reactive memory had joined. Mostly located in CM and EM were contracting CD4+ clones, with contracting CD8+ clones located in EMRA. Balance between CD4 and CD8 was seen in clones contracting day 15 to 85, and a CD4+ lean was seen in later expanders. The authors did not confirm SARS-CoV-2 specificity of second-wave clones peaking day 37.

The CDR3 consists of 17 residues. The junction had 9 bases not matched to a gene; V was cut back by 5 bases and J by 2 bases. The germline gives CDR1 SGHTA, CDR2 FQGNSA. TCRdb processed the 5' RACE reads anew with MiXCR; each CDR3 protein has one entry. Here the sample spans about 210,000 distinct CDR3 sequences, roughly a tenth being singletons. Points on this clonotype: Its antigen is as yet unknown.

The genes are TRBV7-2 and TRBJ2-2; 9 nucleotides align to TRBD2. What was sequenced was PBMCs or a T cell subset sorted from them (not recorded which). This clonotype originated in a man aged 18 to 29 who had mild COVID-19 (a few samples of this study predate the infection). Cell type and time point are not known. This CDR3 reads CASSTTAGGVNTGELFF. The CDR3 DNA is TGTGCCAGCAGCACCACAGCGGGGGGAGTTAACACCGGGGAGCTGTTTTTT.